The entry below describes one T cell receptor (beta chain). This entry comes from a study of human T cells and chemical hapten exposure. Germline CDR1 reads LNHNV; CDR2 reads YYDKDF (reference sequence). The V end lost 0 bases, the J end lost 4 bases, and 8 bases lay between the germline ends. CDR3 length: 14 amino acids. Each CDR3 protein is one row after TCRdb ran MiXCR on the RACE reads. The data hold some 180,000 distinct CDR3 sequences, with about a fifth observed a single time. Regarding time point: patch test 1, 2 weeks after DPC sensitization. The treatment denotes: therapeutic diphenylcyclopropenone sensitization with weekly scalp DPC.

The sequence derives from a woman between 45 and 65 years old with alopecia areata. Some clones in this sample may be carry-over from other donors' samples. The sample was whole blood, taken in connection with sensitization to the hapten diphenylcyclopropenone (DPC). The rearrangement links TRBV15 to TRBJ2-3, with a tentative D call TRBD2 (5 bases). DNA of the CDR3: TGTGCCACCAGCAGAGATGCGGGCGCAGATACGCAGTATTTT. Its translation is CATSRDAGADTQYF.